The present T cell receptor beta chain was sequenced within a study of PD-L1 blockade in urothelial cancer. About the study: The patients' atezolizumab therapy, 1,200 mg intravenously every 3 weeks, started at some point between 2014 and 2015.

Some clones are missing from TCRdb's copy, which holds only in-frame ones; the method was immunoSEQ multiplex PCR. The sample lists some 25,000 clones, 65% to 90% occurring once. The CDR3 has 16 residues. The germline CDR1 and CDR2 sequences are SGHVS and FQNEAQ. The J segment lost 4 bases and the V segment lost 0 bases, leaving 5 bases of the junction unmatched. This receptor was taken from a man between 60 and 70 years old with urothelial cancer. V is TRBV7-8 and J is TRBJ1-5, with 8 nucleotides matching TRBD1. Sample: PBMCs, taken around atezolizumab (anti-PD-L1) treatment. Written as DNA, the CDR3 is TGTGCCAGCAGCTTAGCCACAGGGGGGGGAAATCAGCCCCAGCATTTT. Protein product: CASSLATGGGNQPQHF.